These 26 T cell receptor beta chains originate from one sample sequenced in a study of T-cell memory formation after mild COVID-19. MiXCR, applied by TCRdb to the 5' RACE reads, yields one record per CDR3 protein. The sample yields hundreds of thousands of distinct CDR3 sequences, 20% seen once. The sequencing sample was made of PBMCs or a T cell subset sorted from them (not recorded which). The receptors originated from an adult woman who had mild COVID-19 (a few samples of this study predate the infection). Cell type and time point are not known.

V is TRBV15 and J is TRBJ1-2; D is possibly TRBD1 (5 bases). The ends were cut back, 0 bases at V and 7 bases at J, with 12 bases in the middle. There are 14 residues in the CDR3. CDR1 and CDR2 from the germline V gene are LNHNV and YYDKDF (reference sequence). The CDR3 is CATSREGDPGGYTF. DNA of the CDR3: TGTGCCACCAGCAGAGAAGGGGATCCGGGTGGCTACACCTTC.

This clonotype was found a few times. The chain recombines TRBV5-1 with TRBJ2-3; a possible D gene is TRBD2 (6 bases). This CDR3 region has 12 residues. Per germline, CDR1 SGHRS and CDR2 YFSETQ. Trimming pared 5 bases from V and 9 bases from J, leaving 13 bases between. CDR3 nucleotides: TGCGCCAGCAGTCCGGCGGGGTACACGCAGTATTTT. This sequence encodes CASSPAGYTQYF.

This clonotype was counted once. The chain uses TRBV30 and TRBJ1-1; unclear D gene. V was pared by 4 bases and J by 2 bases, with 5 bases between. The CDR3 sequence is 11 residues long. Germline lookup yields CDR1 GTSNPN and CDR2 SVGIG (reference sequence). The CDR3 coding sequence is TGTGCCTGGACCATTAACACTGAAGCTTTCTTT. Encoded protein: CAWTINTEAFF. The full variable domain, in which reference TRBV30 and TRBJ1-1 provide the parts outside the CDR3, is SQTIHQWPATLVQPVGSPLSLECTVEGTSNPNLYWYRQAAGRGLQLLFYSVGIGQISSEVPQNLSASRPQDRQFILSSKKLLLSDSGFYLCAWTINTEAFFGQGTRLTVV.

This clonotype has more than one count but fewer than ten. The chain carries TRBV29-1 and TRBJ1-1; D is uncertain. V lost 5 bases to trimming and J lost 0 bases, with 7 bases between them. The CDR3 is made up of 12 amino acids. Germline V gene data show CDR1 as SQVTM and CDR2 as ANQGSEA. The CDR3 loop is CSVPRVNTEAFF. The CDR3, as DNA: TGCAGCGTTCCTAGGGTGAACACTGAAGCTTTCTTT.

The chain couples TRBV18 to TRBJ2-7; 10 bases match TRBD1. The CDR3 runs 16 residues. Unmatched junction bases numbered 13, after V lost 6 bases and J lost 5 bases. Germline loops: CDR1 KGHSH, CDR2 LQKENI. CDR3 nucleotide sequence: TGTGCCAGCTCCCTGTTTATGGGACAGGGGTTAGACGAGCAGTACTTC. It codes for CASSLFMGQGLDEQYF.

This clonotype occurred a few times. Here the CDR3 DNA reads TGTGCCAGCAGCAAACCGGGACTAGCGGGTCTCAGCTCCTACAATGAGCAGTTCTTC. This gives the protein CASSKPGLAGLSSYNEQFF. The J gene is TRBJ2-1, the V gene TRBV11-3, with TRBD2 matching over 12 bases. With 5 bases clipped from V and 0 bases from J, the junction kept 11 bases outside the gene matches. This CDR3 region has 19 residues. Germline V gene sequence: CDR1 SGHNT, CDR2 YENEEA.

There are a few counts of this clonotype. The chain couples TRBV6-5 to TRBJ2-1, with 10 bases lining up with TRBD2. V trimming: 3 bases; J trimming: 14 bases; junction bases outside the gene matches: 16. This CDR3 comprises 16 residues. CDR1 is MNHEY, CDR2 SVGAGI, per germline. This CDR3 reads CASSYSPPGAGGPEFF. The CDR3 DNA follows: TGTGCCAGCAGTTATTCCCCCCCCGGAGCGGGAGGGCCAGAGTTCTTC.

This clonotype turned up a few times. The chain uses TRBV12-3 or TRBV12-4 and TRBJ2-7, with 7 positions matching TRBD2. CDR3 length: 15 residues. The junction had 12 bases not matched to a gene; V was cut back by 3 bases and J by 7 bases. CDR3 region: CASSFWGPGGFEQYF. Written as DNA, the CDR3 is TGTGCCAGCAGTTTCTGGGGACCGGGAGGCTTTGAGCAGTACTTC.

This clonotype occurred a few times. The chain links TRBV5-1 to TRBJ2-3; perhaps TRBD2 as D (7 bases). The CDR3 loop spans 16 amino acids. The germline V gene has CDR1 SGHRS and CDR2 YFSETQ. Trimming removed 5 bases at V and 5 bases at J, with 21 bases between. This CDR3 is CASREHRGGPGDTQYF. CDR3 nucleotides: TGCGCCAGCAGGGAGCATAGGGGGGGGCCGGGAGATACGCAGTATTTT.

J is TRBJ2-2 and V is TRBV7-8; the D call may be TRBD1 or TRBD2 (5 bases each). The ends were cut back, 4 bases at V and 5 bases at J, with 23 bases in the middle. Germline CDR1 and CDR2: SGHVS and FQNEAQ. This CDR3 has 18 amino acids. The CDR3 reads CASSSLGAGLFRTGELFF. The CDR3 DNA follows: TGTGCCAGCAGCTCCCTCGGGGCGGGCCTATTTCGGACCGGGGAGCTGTTTTTT.

This clonotype is a singleton in its sample. The J gene is TRBJ2-1, the V gene TRBV19; TRBD2 agrees at 10 bases. The CDR3 spans 15 residues. V lost 6 bases, J lost 8 bases, and 10 bases stayed unmatched. Per germline, CDR1 LNHDA and CDR2 SQIVND (reference sequence). The CDR3 loop is CASREPGLALHEQFF. In nucleotides, the CDR3 is TGTGCCAGTAGGGAACCGGGACTAGCGCTCCATGAGCAGTTCTTC.

This clonotype occurred a few times. The chain recombines TRBV7-9 with TRBJ2-1; 9 nucleotides line up with TRBD2. The CDR3 totals 18 residues. The J segment lost 3 bases and the V segment lost 0 bases, leaving 9 bases of the junction unmatched. Germline assignment: CDR1 SEHNR and CDR2 FQNEAQ (reference sequence). The CDR3 coding sequence is TGTGCCAGCAGCTTAGCGAGGGGGCTAGCGGGGTTCTACAATGAGCAGTTCTTC. Its protein product is CASSLARGLAGFYNEQFF. Filled out from reference TRBV7-9 and TRBJ2-1, the complete variable domain reads DTGVSQNPRHKITKRGQNVTFRCDPISEHNRLYWYRQTLGQGPEFLTYFQNEAQLEKSRLLSDRFSAERPKGSFSTLEIQRTEQGDSAMYLCASSLARGLAGFYNEQFFGPGTRLTVL.

This clonotype was counted ten times or more. V usage is TRBV11-2 and J usage is TRBJ2-2; D may be TRBD1 (5 bases). The germline V gene encodes CDR1 SGHAT and CDR2 FQNNGV. The V gene lost 5 bases and the J gene lost 2 bases, with 9 bases spanning the gap. There are 14 residues in the CDR3. CDR3 nucleotide sequence: TGTGCCAGCAGCCTCGACAGAAACACCGGGGAGCTGTTTTTT. Protein product: CASSLDRNTGELFF. Together with reference TRBV11-2 and TRBJ2-2, the CDR3 gives the full variable domain: EAGVAQSPRYKIIEKRQSVAFWCNPISGHATLYWYQQILGQGPKLLIQFQNNGVVDDSQLPKDRFSAERLKGVDSTLKIQPAKLEDSAVYLCASSLDRNTGELFFGEGSRLTVL.

A few counts support this clonotype. J is TRBJ1-1 and V is TRBV9; TRBD1 agrees at 10 bases. The CDR3 is made up of 16 amino acids. Per germline, CDR1 SGDLS and CDR2 YYNGEE. Losses at the gene ends were 4 bases for V and 1 base for J; bases not matched to a gene: 7. DNA for the CDR3: TGTGCCAGCAGCCCCCGGGACAGGGGTTGGAACACTGAAGCTTTCTTT. Its translation is CASSPRDRGWNTEAFF.

V is TRBV30 and J is TRBJ2-7; possibly TRBD1 for D (5 bases). CDR3 size: 13 residues. V was shortened by 3 bases and J by 3 bases, with 12 bases between the two germline ends. Germline CDR1 and CDR2: GTSNPN and SVGIG (reference sequence). The CDR3 is CAWRGLANYEQYF. For the CDR3, the DNA is TGTGCCTGGAGGGGGCTGGCCAACTACGAGCAGTACTTC.

The chain couples TRBV20-1 to TRBJ2-3; 16 nucleotides match TRBD2. Germline CDR1 reads DFQATT; CDR2 reads SNEGSKA (reference sequence). The CDR3 totals 16 residues. The V and J ends lost 6 bases and 3 bases, in that order; junction bases with no gene match: 6. CDR3 amino acids: CSAEGLAGGKTDTQYF. Written as DNA, the CDR3 is TGCAGTGCGGAGGGACTAGCGGGAGGGAAGACAGATACGCAGTATTTT.

This clonotype was seen a few times. The rearrangement joins TRBV5-1 to TRBJ2-1; tentative D call: TRBD1 (6 bases). V was trimmed by 2 bases and J by 3 bases, leaving 9 bases between them. CDR1 is SGHRS and CDR2 is YFSETQ in the germline V gene. The CDR3 runs 14 residues. CDR3 amino acids: CASSLQDSYNEQFF. The CDR3, as DNA: TGCGCCAGCAGCTTACAGGACAGCTACAATGAGCAGTTCTTC.

The rearrangement uses TRBV6-2 or TRBV6-3 and TRBJ1-2, with D possibly being TRBD1 (5 bases). The CDR3 has 12 residues. V lost 5 bases, J lost 4 bases, and 8 bases lay in between. Germline CDR1 and CDR2: MNHEY and SVGEGT. CDR3 coding DNA: TGTGCCAGCAGTGCAGGGACCTATGGCTACACCTTC. Translation gives CASSAGTYGYTF.

The chain is built from TRBV7-6 and TRBJ2-1, with D unresolved. The V gene's germline CDR1 is SGHVS and CDR2 FNYEAQ. This CDR3 comprises 15 residues. V gave up 0 bases and J gave up 6 bases, with 12 bases separating them. CDR3 nucleotides: TGTGCCAGCAGCTTAGCCACCCTGGACGGCAATGAGCAGTTCTTC. Translation: CASSLATLDGNEQFF.

This clonotype was counted a few times. This chain connects TRBV12-3 or TRBV12-4 to TRBJ1-3; D gene uncertain. Trimming shortened V by 6 bases and J by 0 bases, and 9 bases separated the two germline ends. CDR3 size: 14 residues. CDR3 bases: TGTGCCAGCAGGAGGGCCACCTCTGGAAACACCATATATTTT. Its protein is CASRRATSGNTIYF.

The chain has TRBV10-3 and TRBJ1-1; D gene ambiguous. The CDR3 is 16 residues long. CDR1 and CDR2 (germline): ENHRY, SYGVKD. V lost 2 bases and J lost 2, with 15 bases in between. CDR3 residues: CAISEKAFSANTEAFF. CDR3 in DNA: TGTGCCATCAGTGAGAAGGCTTTCTCAGCCAACACTGAAGCTTTCTTT.

Only a few counts were recorded for this clonotype. The V call is TRBV20-1, the J call TRBJ2-3, with TRBD1 matching over 7 bases. V shed 4 bases and J 2 bases; nucleotides not matched to a gene: 6. Germline V gene sequence: CDR1 DFQATT, CDR2 SNEGSKA (reference sequence). The CDR3 consists of 14 residues. The CDR3 is CSATGQVVTDTQYF. The CDR3 DNA follows: TGCAGTGCTACCGGACAGGTAGTCACAGATACGCAGTATTTT.

This clonotype was observed a handful of times. The chain combines TRBV4-1 with TRBJ1-5; D gene unclear. V shed 4 bases and J shed 1 base, with 11 bases lying between them. This CDR3 has 15 amino acids. Germline values: CDR1 MGHRA, CDR2 YSYEKL. CDR3 sequence reads: CASSPALSSNQPQHF. CDR3 in DNA: TGCGCCAGCAGCCCAGCCCTTAGCAGCAATCAGCCCCAGCATTTT.

Only a few counts were recorded for this clonotype. V gene TRBV5-1 combines with J gene TRBJ2-1; 8 bases agree with TRBD1. With V trimmed by 2 bases and J by 6 bases, 13 bases remained unmatched. The germline gives CDR1 SGHRS, CDR2 YFSETQ. The CDR3 contains 17 residues. The CDR3: CASSFGDRTTLGNEQFF. The CDR3 DNA follows: TGCGCCAGCAGCTTTGGGGACAGGACGACTTTGGGCAATGAGCAGTTCTTC. Full variable domain (outside the CDR3, taken from reference TRBV5-1 and TRBJ2-1): KAGVTQTPRYLIKTRGQQVTLSCSPISGHRSVSWYQQTPGQGLQFLFEYFSETQRNKGNFPGRFSGRQFSNSRSEMNVSTLELGDSALYLCASSFGDRTTLGNEQFFGPGTRLTVL.

V and J are TRBV6-1 and TRBJ1-2, with 8 bases matching TRBD1. The CDR3 length is 15 residues. In germline, CDR1 is MNHNS, CDR2 SASEGT. The J segment lost 0 bases and the V segment lost 1 base, leaving 1 base of the junction unmatched. The CDR3 sequence: CASSEGTGTNYGYTF. CDR3 coding DNA: TGTGCCAGCAGTGAAGGGACAGGGACTAACTATGGCTACACCTTC.

The table lists this clonotype with a few counts. V gene TRBV11-2 combines with J gene TRBJ2-3; tentative D call: TRBD2 (5 bases). This CDR3 contains 13 residues. CDR1 SGHAT and CDR2 FQNNGV come from the germline V gene. V lost 0 bases and J 8 bases, leaving 9 bases between the germline ends. This CDR3 is CASSLDRRVTQYF. For the CDR3, the DNA is TGTGCCAGCAGCTTAGACCGGCGGGTTACGCAGTATTTT. The complete variable domain, with remaining parts taken from reference TRBV11-2 and TRBJ2-3, reads EAGVAQSPRYKIIEKRQSVAFWCNPISGHATLYWYQQILGQGPKLLIQFQNNGVVDDSQLPKDRFSAERLKGVDSTLKIQPAKLEDSAVYLCASSLDRRVTQYFGPGTRLTVL.